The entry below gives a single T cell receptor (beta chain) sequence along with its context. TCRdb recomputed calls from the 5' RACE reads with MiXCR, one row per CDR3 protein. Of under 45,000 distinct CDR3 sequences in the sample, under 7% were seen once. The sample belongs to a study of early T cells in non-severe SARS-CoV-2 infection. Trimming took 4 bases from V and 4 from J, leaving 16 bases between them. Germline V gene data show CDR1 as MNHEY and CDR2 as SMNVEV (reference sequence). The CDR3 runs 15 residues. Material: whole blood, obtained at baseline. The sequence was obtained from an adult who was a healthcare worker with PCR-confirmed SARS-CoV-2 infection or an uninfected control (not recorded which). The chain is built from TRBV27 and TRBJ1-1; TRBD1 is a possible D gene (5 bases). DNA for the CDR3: TGTGCCAGCAGTTCACTCCAGGGTGTTTCCACTGAAGCTTTCTTT. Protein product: CASSSLQGVSTEAFF.